These 6 T cell receptor beta chains originate from one sample sequenced in a study of blood T cell repertoires in COVID-19. Here immunoSEQ multiplex PCR was the method, and the copy in TCRdb shows in-frame clones only, minus some. The sample yields roughly 250,000 clones, approximately 84% seen once. The sample taken for sequencing was peripheral blood. Receptor source: a man aged 40-49 years with acute or convalescent COVID-19.

This sequence joins TRBV6-5 and TRBJ1-1; 7 bases are a match to TRBD1. The CDR3 has 15 residues. Germline V gives CDR1 MNHEY, CDR2 SVGAGI. The trim removed 5 bases at V and 1 base at J, leaving 7 bases unmatched. In nucleotides, the CDR3 is TGTGCCAGCAGTAGAGGGGGCGCCGGGAACACTGAAGCTTTCTTT. This translates into CASSRGGAGNTEAFF.

The rearrangement links TRBV28 to TRBJ1-1; 8 nucleotides line up with TRBD1. This CDR3 spans 15 amino acids. V shed 5 bases and J 7 bases; nucleotides not matched to a gene: 12. Germline V gives CDR1 MDHEN, CDR2 SYDVKM. The CDR3 reads CASSPTGVNTIEAFF. The CDR3 nucleotides are TGTGCCAGCAGTCCGACAGGGGTAAATACCATTGAAGCTTTCTTT.

The chain carries TRBV11-2 and TRBJ1-6; no firm D call. The CDR3 contains 15 residues. Trimming pared 2 bases from V and 7 bases from J, leaving 12 bases between. Germline lookup yields CDR1 SGHAT and CDR2 FQNNGV. CDR3 coding DNA: TGTGCCAGCAGCTTAATCCGAGCGGGAAATTCACCCCTCCACTTT. This codes for CASSLIRAGNSPLHF.

The chain links TRBV29-1 to TRBJ2-7; 8 bases align to TRBD1. Germline V CDR1 and CDR2: SQVTM, ANQGSEA. Trimming took 6 bases from V and 5 from J; bases not matched to a gene: 6. The CDR3 has 12 residues. CDR3 sequence (DNA): TGCAGCGTCGACAGGGGAACCGACGAGCAGTACTTC. Its protein product is CSVDRGTDEQYF.

This clone was counted once. V is TRBV6-5 and J is TRBJ1-2; D unclear. The CDR3 runs 15 residues. Trimming stripped 3 bases from V and 8 bases from J, with 19 bases between. Germline CDR1 and CDR2: MNHEY and SVGAGI. The CDR3 loop reads CASSYAEVGIWGYTF. Written as DNA, the CDR3 is TGTGCCAGCAGTTATGCGGAGGTGGGGATTTGGGGCTACACCTTC.

J is TRBJ1-6 and V is TRBV10-3; 9 positions agree with TRBD1. With V trimmed by 5 bases and J by 9 bases, 11 bases remained unmatched. This CDR3 region has 16 residues. CDR1 ENHRY and CDR2 SYGVKD come from the germline V gene. The CDR3 sequence is CAISPRAGQGGSPLHF. The CDR3 bases are TGTGCCATCAGTCCCAGGGCGGGACAGGGAGGTTCACCCCTCCACTTT.